This TCR beta chain is from a study of vaccination and CD4 T cells after COVID-19. Across the study: Stimuli were overlapping spike peptide pools of SARS-CoV-2 and three common cold coronaviruses (HCoV-NL63, HCoV-OC43, HCoV-229E).

A note on this clonotype: Its matching antigen is unknown.

Sequencing of DNA taken from cultured CD4+ T cells relied on the Oncomine TCR Beta short-read assay. In this case, cultured CD4+ T cells provided the extracted genomic DNA. Each CDR3 protein is one row after TCRdb ran MiXCR on the PCR reads. The data show about 6,200 distinct CDR3 sequences, with 25% to 35% seen just once and 9.5% to 14% held by the top ten. Treatment specified: roughly nine-day PBMC culture with coronavirus spike peptide pools or control peptides (ViraFEST assay). The sequencing used CD4+ T cells from blood, cultured in vitro, collected after SARS-CoV-2 vaccination. The clonotype was recovered from a human donor who had recovered from COVID-19.

The CDR3 is CASRLGNTGELFF. CDR3 DNA sequence: TGTGCCAGCAGGCTTGGGAACACCGGGGAGCTGTTTTTT. This sequence joins TRBV27 and TRBJ2-2; no reliable D call. The CDR3 sequence is 13 residues long. CDR1 and CDR2 (germline): MNHEY, SMNVEV (reference sequence). Trimming shortened V by 6 bases and J by 1 base, and 6 bases separated the two germline ends.